This T cell receptor (beta chain) was captured in a study of graft-versus-host responses after intestinal transplantation. Study as a whole: Among the recipients, all got anti-thymocyte globulin induction and then tacrolimus and steroids for approximately 3 years.

Libraries were prepared by immunoSEQ multiplex PCR; TCRdb keeps only in-frame clonotypes and omits some of them. This table has 35,000 to 50,000 clones, about 96% appearing once. Worth noting for this clone: Its specificity is not known.

V lost 4 bases and J 0 bases, leaving 6 bases between the germline ends. The CDR3 has 13 residues. Germline V gene sequence: CDR1 GTSNPN, CDR2 SVGIG (reference sequence). The clonotype comes from a human donor who was the organ donor for an intestinal transplant. The chain links TRBV30 to TRBJ2-2; D gene unclear. The source was unstimulated CD8+ T cells sorted from spleen or lymph node cells, collected before transplant. The CDR3 DNA sequence: TGTGCCTGGATGCCCTCGAACACCGGGGAGCTGTTTTTT. It is translated as CAWMPSNTGELFF.